The sequence of this T cell receptor beta chain was determined in a study of T-cell reconstitution after alpha-beta-depleted transplantation in children. Overall study results and limits: Certain patients had high TCRbeta diversity at day 60, and it came from recipient T cells and thymic progenitors that survived. T-cell counts and diversity were attributed mostly to newly produced T cells one year after transplant. In patients about two months after transplant, alpha-beta T cells reportedly arose from several hundred expanded graft clones.

Concerning this clonotype: Its antigen is unidentified.

Unique molecular identifiers were used in preparing the TCRbeta library. TCRdb recomputed calls from the PCR reads with MiXCR, one row per CDR3 protein. The sample comprises just over 950,000 distinct CDR3 sequences, 25% to 35% of which are singletons, and 28% rests with the top ten. This clonotype was obtained from a boy younger than two who had a stem cell transplant for SCID, so the T cells may come from the graft donor. Sequences were derived from PBMCs, mostly from graft donor cells, sampled 360 days after TCRalphabeta/CD19-depleted stem cell transplant.

In DNA, the CDR3 is TGTGCCAGCAGCACCAGACTAGCGGGGGTTCAAGAGACCCAGTACTTC. Its protein is CASSTRLAGVQETQYF. This chain links TRBV13 with TRBJ2-5; 12 nucleotides line up with TRBD2. The length of the CDR3 is 16 residues. In germline, CDR1 is PRHDT, CDR2 FYEKMQ (reference sequence). V was clipped by 5 bases and J by 2 bases; unmatched bases: 6.